The clone carrying this T cell receptor beta chain came up once. The CDR3 runs to 14 residues. Germline assignment: CDR1 LNHDA and CDR2 SQIVND (reference sequence). V was clipped by 5 bases and J by 4 bases; unmatched bases: 5. These data are taken from a study of cytomegalovirus exposure and HLA in healthy donors. Primers: 60 Vbeta forward and 13 Jbeta reverse. The assay was immunoSEQ multiplex PCR, and TCRdb's table has in-frame clones only and misses some. The sample yields around 50,000 clones, about 70% seen once. This rearrangement joins TRBV19 to TRBJ2-5; the match to TRBD1 covers 9 bases. Specimen: PBMCs. The clonotype was recovered from a man aged 30-40 years in good health and CMV-seronegative. The CDR3: CASSRQGGGETQYF. The CDR3 DNA is TGTGCCAGTAGTCGACAGGGGGGAGGAGAGACCCAGTACTTC.